This T cell receptor beta chain derives from a study of cytomegalovirus exposure and HLA in healthy donors. Study-level background: HLA-typed donors were the source of 80 million to 90 million unique TCRs, which an early data release held.

The CDR3 consists of 16 residues. CDR1 and CDR2 from the germline V gene are SGHDT and YYEEEE. Trimming pared 3 bases from V and 4 bases from J, leaving 16 bases between. Study-wide results and limits: Fewer N-insertions than the 666-donor mean were reportedly shown by an Asian-associated ancestry cluster in a later analysis.

PCR employed 60 Vbeta and 13 Jbeta primers. Original data processing: As a later analysis found, there were 70 million to 100 million unique TCR beta chains, of which roughly 11 million were shared. The protocol was immunoSEQ multiplex PCR, while the TCRdb copy is restricted to in-frame clones and leaves out a portion. The DNA gave D and trimming, while V, J and clone size come from that table. The sample contains about 130,000 clones, around 9% of which appear only once. Of note for this clone: What it binds is unknown.

The chain has TRBV5-6 and TRBJ1-4, with D perhaps TRBD1 (5 bases). Sequencing used PBMCs. This sequence was found in a middle-aged man in good health and CMV-seronegative. CDR3 nucleotides: TGTGCCAGCAGCTGGGGAACAGGTACCGTTAATGAAAAACTGTTTTTT. Translation gives CASSWGTGTVNEKLFF.